The present TCR beta chain was sequenced within a study of blood T cells in healthy people across ages. Next came a second PCR, run for about 7 to 12 cycles, which used a sample-barcoded 5' primer along with a J-beta primer mix. TCRdb re-called the 5' RACE reads through MiXCR, storing one row per CDR3 protein. Altogether approximately 780,000 distinct CDR3 sequences are present, approximately 24% being singletons, with the ten largest covering about 2.9%. The table lists this clonotype with a few counts. The germline V gene encodes CDR1 SQVTM and CDR2 ANQGSEA. V shed 7 bases and J shed 5 bases, with 24 bases lying between them. The CDR3 is 16 residues long. This sample was shared with a second study, whose subject was T cells of mothers and their children.

The TCR sequence derives from a boy aged 5-17 years in good health. The chain is built from TRBV29-1 and TRBJ2-4; a weak D match, TRBD1 (5 bases). Sequences were obtained from blood. CDR3 nucleotides: TGCAGCGCCGGACACGGCCGGGCCCAACCCCAAAACATTCAGTACTTC. It translates to CSAGHGRAQPQNIQYF.